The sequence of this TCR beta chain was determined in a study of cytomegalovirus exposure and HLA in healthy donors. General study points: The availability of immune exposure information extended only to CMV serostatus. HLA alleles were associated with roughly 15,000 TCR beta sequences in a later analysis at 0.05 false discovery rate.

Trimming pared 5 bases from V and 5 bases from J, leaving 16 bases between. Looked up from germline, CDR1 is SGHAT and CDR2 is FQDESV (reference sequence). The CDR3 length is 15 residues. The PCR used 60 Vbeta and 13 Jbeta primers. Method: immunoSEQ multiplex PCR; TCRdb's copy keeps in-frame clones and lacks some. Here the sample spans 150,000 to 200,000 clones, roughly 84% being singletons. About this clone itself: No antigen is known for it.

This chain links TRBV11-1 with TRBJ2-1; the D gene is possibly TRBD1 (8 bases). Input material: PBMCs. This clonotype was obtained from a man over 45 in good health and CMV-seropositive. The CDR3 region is CASSPPQGGNNEQFF. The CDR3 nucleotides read TGTGCCAGCAGCCCTCCACAGGGGGGGAACAATGAGCAGTTCTTC. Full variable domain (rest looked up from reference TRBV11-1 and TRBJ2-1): EAEVAQSPRYKITEKSQAVAFWCDPISGHATLYWYRQILGQGPELLVQFQDESVVDDSQLPKDRFSAERLKGVDSTLKIQPAELGDSAMYLCASSPPQGGNNEQFFGPGTRLTVL.